The 14 T cell receptor beta chains presented below share a single source sample, sequenced in a study of OX40 agonist ivuxolimab in advanced cancers. Assay: immunoSEQ multiplex PCR; the TCRdb copy retains only in-frame clones and omits some. The sample has roughly 40,000 clones; 88% are singletons. The sequences come from CD4+ or CD8+ T cells sorted from blood, collected in a trial of the OX40 agonist ivuxolimab. All receptors come from an adult with an advanced solid tumor such as melanoma, head and neck, liver or kidney cancer.

V gene TRBV4-2 combines with J gene TRBJ2-7; 8 bases match TRBD1. CDR1 is LGHNA, CDR2 YNFKEQ, per germline. Germline trimming cut 1 base from V and 1 base from J; bases unmatched to any gene: 3. The CDR3 runs to 15 residues. The CDR3 here is CASSQGTGLSYEQYF. The CDR3 DNA reads TGTGCCAGCAGCCAAGGGACAGGGTTGTCCTACGAGCAGTACTTC.

V usage is TRBV19 and J usage is TRBJ2-3; unclear D gene. Germline V gene lookup returns CDR1 LNHDA and CDR2 SQIVND (reference sequence). The CDR3 length is 17 residues. V dropped 6 bases and J dropped 3 bases, with 22 bases sitting between them. The CDR3 region has the DNA TGTGCCAGTAGCAACCGACCCCCGGAGTACGGTACAGATACGCAGTATTTT. This translates into CASSNRPPEYGTDTQYF.

This chain connects TRBV27 to TRBJ2-7; 7 positions agree with TRBD1. V gave up 0 bases and J gave up 1 base; unmatched junction bases: 6. The germline V gene encodes CDR1 MNHEY and CDR2 SMNVEV (reference sequence). This CDR3 contains 16 residues. In nucleotides, the CDR3 is TGTGCCAGCAGTTTATCGCCGGACAGGTCGTCCTACGAGCAGTACTTC. Translated: CASSLSPDRSSYEQYF.

The chain has TRBV6-6 and TRBJ1-5, with D uncertain. CDR3 length equals 13 residues. The V end lost 7 bases, the J end lost 5 bases, and 12 bases lay between the germline ends. The germline CDR1 and CDR2 sequences are MNHNY and SVGAGI (reference sequence). The DNA for the CDR3 is TGTGCCAGCACCCGAGAGTCGGATCAGCCCCAGCATTTT. This encodes CASTRESDQPQHF.

The genes are TRBV4-2 and TRBJ1-3; D is possibly TRBD1 (6 bases). Germline CDR1 LGHNA, CDR2 YNFKEQ. The CDR3 sequence is 16 residues long. V was clipped by 0 bases and J by 0 bases, with 9 bases between them. The chain's CDR3 is CASSQDRGSSGNTIYF. DNA for the CDR3: TGTGCCAGCAGCCAAGATAGGGGGAGCTCTGGAAACACCATATATTTT.

The rearrangement joins TRBV7-9 to TRBJ2-2; D unresolved. V shed 6 bases and J shed 6 bases, with 14 bases lying between them. Germline lookup yields CDR1 SEHNR and CDR2 FQNEAQ (reference sequence). There are 14 residues in the CDR3. This chain's CDR3 is CASSWPKTAGELFF. DNA for the CDR3: TGTGCCAGCAGTTGGCCGAAAACAGCCGGGGAGCTGTTTTTT.

The V and J genes are TRBV7-2 and TRBJ2-1; 8 nucleotides align to TRBD2. This CDR3 is built from 15 residues. In germline, CDR1 is SGHTA, CDR2 FQGNSA. Trimming cost V 2 bases and J 9 bases; bases outside gene matches: 9. CDR3 nucleotide sequence: TGTGCCAGCAGCTTAACTCCAGCGGGGGCCGGTGAGCAGTTCTTC. Protein product: CASSLTPAGAGEQFF.

The genes are TRBV11-2 and TRBJ2-7; 8 nucleotides align to TRBD2. Losses at the gene ends were 0 bases for V and 3 bases for J; bases not matched to a gene: 7. There are 16 residues in the CDR3. CDR1 is SGHAT, CDR2 FQNNGV, per germline. The CDR3 DNA follows: TGTGCCAGCAGCTTAGATCGAGCTAGCGGGTTCTACGAGCAGTACTTC. It specifies CASSLDRASGFYEQYF. Looking up the rest from reference TRBV11-2 and TRBJ2-7 gives the full variable domain: EAGVAQSPRYKIIEKRQSVAFWCNPISGHATLYWYQQILGQGPKLLIQFQNNGVVDDSQLPKDRFSAERLKGVDSTLKIQPAKLEDSAVYLCASSLDRASGFYEQYFGPGTRLTVT.

The chain links TRBV7-3 to TRBJ2-2; 11 bases map to TRBD2. The CDR3 loop spans 17 amino acids. V lost 2 bases and J lost 2; bases outside the gene matches: 4. CDR1 is SGHTA, CDR2 FQGTGA, per germline. CDR3: CASSLVAGGINTGELFF. DNA of the CDR3: TGTGCCAGCAGCTTAGTAGCGGGAGGGATAAACACCGGGGAGCTGTTTTTT.

The chain has TRBV27 and TRBJ2-7, with a possible D match to TRBD1 (6 bases). The V gene lost 4 bases and the J gene lost 2 bases, with 15 bases spanning the gap. The germline gives CDR1 MNHEY, CDR2 SMNVEV (reference sequence). The CDR3 runs 15 residues. The CDR3: CASSWDAGAAYEQYF. The CDR3 DNA follows: TGTGCCAGCAGTTGGGACGCAGGGGCTGCCTACGAGCAGTACTTC.

This chain links TRBV14 with TRBJ2-1, with 13 bases aligning to TRBD2. In germline, CDR1 is SGHDN, CDR2 FVKESK. V gave up 4 bases and J gave up 4 bases; unmatched junction bases: 7. The CDR3 sequence is 17 residues long. The CDR3 sequence: CASSPRLGLAGYNEQFF. DNA of the CDR3: TGTGCCAGCAGCCCGAGGCTGGGACTAGCGGGGTACAATGAGCAGTTCTTC.

The V call is TRBV27, the J call TRBJ1-2; TRBD1 agrees at 8 bases. After removal of 0 bases from V and 3 bases from J, the junction contained 6 bases not matched to a gene. The CDR3 totals 16 residues. The germline V gene has CDR1 MNHEY and CDR2 SMNVEV (reference sequence). The DNA of the CDR3 is TGTGCCAGCAGTTTATCATTGGACAGGGATCACTATGGCTACACCTTC. Protein: CASSLSLDRDHYGYTF.

This chain uses TRBV10-2 with TRBJ2-1; no clear D. V lost 4 bases to trimming and J lost 3 bases, with 4 bases between them. The germline V gene encodes CDR1 WSHSY and CDR2 SAAADI. This CDR3 has 12 amino acids. CDR3 residues: CASSGSYNEQFF. The CDR3 DNA reads TGCGCCAGCAGTGGTAGCTACAATGAGCAGTTCTTC.

The rearrangement uses TRBV28 and TRBJ2-7; the match to TRBD1 covers 8 bases. This CDR3 spans 13 amino acids. V lost 7 bases and J lost 5; bases outside the gene matches: 7. Looked up from germline, CDR1 is MDHEN and CDR2 is SYDVKM. The CDR3 bases are TGTGCCAGCACCATGGACAGGGTCAACGAGCAGTACTTC. This encodes CASTMDRVNEQYF.